This T cell receptor beta chain was captured by sequencing in a study of T cell responses to AZD1222 COVID-19 vaccine. Study conclusions and caveats: Spike regions recognized by vaccine-associated CD4 TCRs spanned the protein, led by 160-218 and 743-854.

Remarks on this clone: Its antigen is not known.

Germline V lookup: CDR1 ENHRY, CDR2 SYGVKD. The CDR3 totals 13 residues. Deletions cut 11 bases from V and 5 bases from J, with 15 bases between. TCRdb's table, derived via immunoSEQ multiplex PCR, lists solely in-frame clones and lacks some. Of tens of thousands of clones in the sample, roughly 90% were seen once. The sequence derives from an adult who received the AZD1222 COVID-19 vaccine. This chain connects TRBV10-3 to TRBJ1-4; D remains ambiguous. The material was peripheral blood, obtained 28 days after the second AZD1222 dose. CDR3 sequence: CAARTYENEKLFF. CDR3 nucleotides: TGTGCCGCGAGGACTTACGAAAATGAAAAACTGTTTTTT.